What follows are 32 T cell receptor beta chains derived from one specimen sequenced in a study of cytomegalovirus exposure and HLA in healthy donors. Researchers ran the PCR with 60 Vbeta and 13 Jbeta primers. The method was immunoSEQ multiplex PCR; TCRdb's version includes in-frame clones alone and lacks a portion of them. The sample lists about 140,000 clones, 77% occurring once. The sequencing sample was made of PBMCs. The origin of the receptors is a female donor in good health and CMV-seronegative.

The CDR3 DNA follows: TGTGCCAGCAGCTGGCGGGGCACCGGGGAGCTGTTTTTT. Protein: CASSWRGTGELFF. The rearrangement links TRBV11-3 to TRBJ2-2; maybe TRBD2 (6 bases). Trimming removed 4 bases at V and 4 bases at J, with 7 bases between. CDR3 length equals 13 residues. Germline lookup yields CDR1 SGHNT and CDR2 YENEEA. Filled out from reference TRBV11-3 and TRBJ2-2, the complete variable domain reads EAGVVQSPRYKIIEKKQPVAFWCNPISGHNTLYWYLQNLGQGPELLIRYENEEAVDDSQLPKDRFSAERLKGVDSTLKIQPAELGDSAVYLCASSWRGTGELFFGEGSRLTVL.

This clone was seen a single time. V usage is TRBV5-4 and J usage is TRBJ2-5; a possible D gene is TRBD1 (6 bases). CDR1 is SGHNT and CDR2 is YYREEE in the germline V gene (reference sequence). The CDR3 is 14 amino acids. V was cut by 2 bases and J by 1 base, with 9 bases left in between. The DNA of the CDR3 is TGTGCCAGCAGCTTAGGGGGTACCCAAGAGACCCAGTACTTC. As protein: CASSLGGTQETQYF.

The chain uses TRBV5-1 and TRBJ2-5; possible D gene TRBD2, 6 bases. Germline assignment: CDR1 SGHRS and CDR2 YFSETQ. The CDR3 has 13 residues. V lost 4 bases and J 5 bases, leaving 12 bases between the germline ends. In DNA form, the CDR3 reads TGCGCCAGCAGCGGGGACTTCGGGGAGACCCAGTACTTC. The encoded protein is CASSGDFGETQYF. The entire variable domain, with the rest obtained from reference TRBV5-1 and TRBJ2-5, is as follows: KAGVTQTPRYLIKTRGQQVTLSCSPISGHRSVSWYQQTPGQGLQFLFEYFSETQRNKGNFPGRFSGRQFSNSRSEMNVSTLELGDSALYLCASSGDFGETQYFGPGTRLLVL.

V and J are TRBV28 and TRBJ2-5; 16 positions match TRBD2. The DNA end lines up better with TRBJ2-7; the J call may be wrong. The CDR3 is made up of 17 amino acids. Germline-derived CDR1 and CDR2 are MDHEN and SYDVKM. As DNA, the CDR3 is TGTGCCAGCAGCCGAGCCGGGACTAGCGGGAGGGTAGACGAGCAGTACTTC. Translated: CASSRAGTSGRVDEQYF.

This rearrangement joins TRBV2 to TRBJ2-7, with no clear D. Trimming removed 8 bases from V and 4 bases from J, with 9 bases in between. The CDR3 loop spans 11 amino acids. The germline V gene encodes CDR1 SNHLY and CDR2 FYNNEI. CDR3 coding DNA: TGTGCCAGCCTAGAGGTGTACGAGCAGTACTTC. This encodes CASLEVYEQYF.

This clone showed up just once. The chain employs TRBV10-1 and TRBJ2-1, with 7 bases that match TRBD2. V trimming: 6 bases; J trimming: 0 bases; junction bases outside the gene matches: 2. There are 14 residues in the CDR3. The germline CDR1 and CDR2 sequences are WNHNN and SYGVQD (reference sequence). The CDR3 loop is CASSRGDSYNEQFF. The DNA of the CDR3 is TGCGCCAGCAGCCGGGGGGACTCCTACAATGAGCAGTTCTTC.

The V gene is TRBV11-3, the J gene TRBJ1-4; 8 bases match TRBD1. The junction had 9 bases not matched to a gene; V was cut back by 3 bases and J by 3 bases. There are 17 residues in the CDR3. The V gene's germline CDR1 is SGHNT and CDR2 YENEEA. CDR3 region: CASSLGDRPIPNEKLFF. The CDR3 DNA sequence: TGTGCCAGCAGCTTGGGGGACAGGCCCATCCCTAATGAAAAACTGTTTTTT. The full variable domain, its missing parts supplied by reference TRBV11-3 and TRBJ1-4, is EAGVVQSPRYKIIEKKQPVAFWCNPISGHNTLYWYLQNLGQGPELLIRYENEEAVDDSQLPKDRFSAERLKGVDSTLKIQPAELGDSAVYLCASSLGDRPIPNEKLFFGSGTQLSVL.

Regarding this clone: At one boundary the junction diverges from the germline segment, which might be a read error. The J gene is TRBJ1-2, the V gene TRBV29-1; the match to TRBD1 covers 7 bases. This CDR3 has 17 amino acids. The germline CDR1 and CDR2 sequences are SQVTM and ANQGSEA. CDR3 DNA sequence: TGCAGCGTTGATGCGCCGGTCGACAGGGAGTTATATTATGGCTACCCCTTC. Amino acids: CSVDAPVDRELYYGYPF. Full variable domain (rest looked up from reference TRBV29-1 and TRBJ1-2): SAVISQKPSRDICQRGTSLTIQCQVDSQVTMMFWYRQQPGQSLTLIATANQGSEATYESGFVIDKFPISRPNLTFSTLTVSNMSPEDSSIYLCSVDAPVDRELYYGYPFGSGTRLTVV.

The chain uses TRBV19 and TRBJ1-2; 8 bases are shared with TRBD1. The CDR3 is made up of 17 amino acids. Germline loops: CDR1 LNHDA, CDR2 SQIVND (reference sequence). The ends lost 3 bases at V and 2 bases at J; junction bases unmatched: 11. For the CDR3, the DNA is TGTGCCAGTAGTATCGATACGTCGGGACAGGTGAACTATGGCTACACCTTC. Its protein product is CASSIDTSGQVNYGYTF.

In its sample, this clone was seen a few times. The chain has TRBV4-2 and TRBJ2-7, with 8 nucleotides matching TRBD2. Germline CDR1 LGHNA, CDR2 YNFKEQ. V shed 0 bases, J shed 5 bases, and the junction held 15 bases outside the gene matches. The CDR3 is made up of 18 amino acids. In DNA form, the CDR3 reads TGTGCCAGCAGCCAAGACCCGACGGGGGGCGGGAGGCGGGACGAGCAGTACTTC. Encoded protein: CASSQDPTGGGRRDEQYF.

The chain combines TRBV5-1 with TRBJ1-1, with D hard to call. Per the germline V gene, CDR1 is SGHRS and CDR2 is YFSETQ. The germline V and J ends were trimmed by 5 bases and 7 bases, with 18 bases remaining between them. The CDR3 contains 14 residues. The CDR3 protein is CASSQPALNREAFF. CDR3 coding DNA: TGCGCCAGCAGTCAACCCGCACTTAACCGTGAAGCTTTCTTT.

The gene calls are TRBV27 and TRBJ1-5; D not resolved. The CDR3 extends over 14 amino acids. CDR1 is MNHEY and CDR2 is SMNVEV in the germline V gene (reference sequence). The V end was cut by 0 bases, the J end by 5 bases, with 8 bases between. The CDR3 region has the DNA TGTGCCAGCAGTTTATCTAACAATCATCAGCCCCAGCATTTT. Its protein product is CASSLSNNHQPQHF.

The CDR3, as DNA: TGCAGCGTTGTGGAGGCGGGGGGGGCCAAAAACATTCAGTACTTC. It translates to CSVVEAGGAKNIQYF. The genes are TRBV29-1 and TRBJ2-4, with 9 positions matching TRBD2. J was trimmed by 1 base and V by 4 bases; bases with no gene match: 5. Germline V lookup: CDR1 SQVTM, CDR2 ANQGSEA. The CDR3 is made up of 15 amino acids.

The chain links TRBV28 to TRBJ2-1; TRBD1 agrees at 8 bases. This CDR3 contains 20 residues. Germline values: CDR1 MDHEN, CDR2 SYDVKM. With 8 bases clipped from V and 1 base from J, the junction kept 22 bases outside the gene matches. The CDR3 protein is CASAPSSGFGQGASYNEQFF. In DNA, the CDR3 is TGTGCCAGCGCGCCTTCCTCGGGGTTTGGGCAGGGGGCTTCCTACAATGAGCAGTTCTTC. Full variable domain (missing parts from reference TRBV28 and TRBJ2-1): DVKVTQSSRYLVKRTGEKVFLECVQDMDHENMFWYRQDPGLGLRLIYFSYDVKMKEKGDIPEGYSVSREKKERFSLILESASTNQTSMYLCASAPSSGFGQGASYNEQFFGPGTRLTVL.

The chain combines TRBV11-2 with TRBJ2-3; the D gene is possibly TRBD1 (5 bases). Per germline, CDR1 SGHAT and CDR2 FQNNGV. The CDR3 extends over 15 amino acids. V dropped 1 base and J dropped 6 bases, with 14 bases sitting between them. For the CDR3, the DNA is TGTGCCAGCAGCTTAGTGACAGTTCAAGCGGATACGCAGTATTTT. This translates into CASSLVTVQADTQYF.

The rearrangement joins TRBV5-1 to TRBJ2-3; D is perhaps TRBD1 (7 bases). This CDR3 has 15 residues. Germline assignment: CDR1 SGHRS and CDR2 YFSETQ. Trimming took 6 bases from V and 0 from J, leaving 14 bases between them. In DNA, the CDR3 is TGCGCCAGCACGTGGAGGGACAGAAGCACAGATACGCAGTATTTT. Protein: CASTWRDRSTDTQYF.

The chain combines TRBV28 with TRBJ2-3; perhaps TRBD1 as D (5 bases). Germline CDR1 and CDR2: MDHEN and SYDVKM. The CDR3 length is 15 residues. Trimming took 4 bases from V and 6 from J, leaving 17 bases between them. CDR3 sequence reads: CASSSPGLRRDTQYF. The CDR3 coding sequence is TGTGCCAGCAGTTCCCCAGGGCTGCGTCGGGATACGCAGTATTTT. Together with reference TRBV28 and TRBJ2-3, the CDR3 gives the full variable domain: DVKVTQSSRYLVKRTGEKVFLECVQDMDHENMFWYRQDPGLGLRLIYFSYDVKMKEKGDIPEGYSVSREKKERFSLILESASTNQTSMYLCASSSPGLRRDTQYFGPGTRLTVL.

The chain has TRBV19 and TRBJ1-6; 7 bases line up with TRBD1. This CDR3 region has 17 residues. After removal of 0 bases from V and 2 bases from J, the junction contained 4 bases not matched to a gene. Germline CDR1 is LNHDA and CDR2 is SQIVND (reference sequence). The CDR3 bases are TGTGCCAGTAGTATAGATCCGACAGGGCCCTATAATTCACCCCTCCACTTT. Its protein product is CASSIDPTGPYNSPLHF.

The J gene is TRBJ2-1, the V gene TRBV7-2; 11 positions agree with TRBD2. The CDR3 runs 17 residues. Germline V gene lookup returns CDR1 SGHTA and CDR2 FQGNSA. V gave up 0 bases and J gave up 7 bases; unmatched junction bases: 8. The CDR3 DNA reads TGTGCCAGCAGCTTAGCTAGCGGGGGGGCCCCGGGTAATGAGCAGTTCTTC. Protein: CASSLASGGAPGNEQFF.

The rearrangement links TRBV11-2 to TRBJ2-1, with TRBD2 matching 13 bases. J lost 6 bases, V lost 4 bases, and 6 bases had no gene match. Germline lookup yields CDR1 SGHAT and CDR2 FQNNGV. The CDR3 runs to 16 residues. In DNA form, the CDR3 reads TGTGCCAGCAGCTACCGACTAGCGGGAGGCGGCAATGAGCAGTTCTTC. It specifies CASSYRLAGGGNEQFF.

This chain uses TRBV9 with TRBJ2-7, with TRBD2 as a possible D gene (5 bases). Germline CDR1 and CDR2: SGDLS and YYNGEE. The CDR3 covers 15 residues. The V and J ends lost 4 bases and 1 base respectively, with 15 bases between them. The CDR3 nucleotides are TGTGCCAGCAGCCTTACGACGGGGAATTCCTACGAGCAGTACTTC. Its translation is CASSLTTGNSYEQYF.

CDR3 amino acids: CSVSQNYGYTF. CDR3 nucleotide sequence: TGCAGCGTTTCGCAGAACTATGGCTACACCTTC. V and J are TRBV29-1 and TRBJ1-2; D not certain. V was cut by 5 bases and J by 2 bases, with 6 bases left in between. Germline V lookup: CDR1 SQVTM, CDR2 ANQGSEA. The CDR3 extends over 11 amino acids.

The genes are TRBV7-9 and TRBJ2-1; D is ambiguous. CDR3 length: 14 residues. The germline gives CDR1 SEHNR, CDR2 FQNEAQ (reference sequence). The V end lost 5 bases, the J end lost 5 bases, and 13 bases lay between the germline ends. The CDR3 DNA is TGTGCCAGCAGCAATCCTCGCGCAAACAATGAGCAGTTCTTC. It is translated as CASSNPRANNEQFF.

The CDR3: CSVGGSSSGANVLTF. As DNA, the CDR3 is TGCAGCGTTGGCGGCAGCTCCTCTGGGGCCAACGTCCTGACTTTC. V is TRBV29-1 and J is TRBJ2-6; unclear D gene. From germline, CDR1 is SQVTM and CDR2 ANQGSEA. The V end lost 4 bases, the J end lost 0 bases, and 10 bases lay between the germline ends. This CDR3 contains 15 residues.

There are a few counts of this clone. V gene TRBV5-4 combines with J gene TRBJ1-1, with D unclear. V lost 0 bases to trimming and J lost 5 bases, with 8 bases between them. The CDR3 has 13 amino acids. Per germline, CDR1 SGHNT and CDR2 YYREEE (reference sequence). DNA for the CDR3: TGTGCCAGCAGCTTGGGGATCAGGACTGAAGCTTTCTTT. It codes for CASSLGIRTEAFF.

The count of this clone is one. V is TRBV10-1 and J is TRBJ2-3; 8 nucleotides match TRBD1. Trimming cost V 3 bases and J 0 bases; bases outside gene matches: 5. The CDR3 consists of 16 residues. Looked up from germline, CDR1 is WNHNN and CDR2 is SYGVQD (reference sequence). The CDR3 reads CASSEWTGTSTDTQYF. The CDR3, as DNA: TGCGCCAGCAGTGAATGGACAGGGACTAGCACAGATACGCAGTATTTT.

The gene calls are TRBV6-1 and TRBJ2-3; D unresolved. The V end lost 6 bases, the J end lost 1 base, and 11 bases lay between the germline ends. This CDR3 region has 14 residues. Germline CDR1 reads MNHNS; CDR2 reads SASEGT. The CDR3 bases are TGTGCCAGCAGAAGCTTCATAGGCACAGATACGCAGTATTTT. This gives the protein CASRSFIGTDTQYF.

The V gene is TRBV10-3, the J gene TRBJ1-2; 7 bases map to TRBD1. The junction had 7 bases not matched to a gene; V was cut back by 6 bases and J by 6 bases. The CDR3 totals 13 residues. The germline gives CDR1 ENHRY, CDR2 SYGVKD. The CDR3 protein is CAIRETGNDGYTF. The DNA for the CDR3 is TGTGCCATCAGGGAGACAGGGAATGATGGCTACACCTTC.

The chain carries TRBV6-5 and TRBJ2-3; 12 nucleotides match TRBD2. V lost 6 bases and J lost 5; bases outside the gene matches: 3. The CDR3 has 14 amino acids. Germline CDR1 MNHEY, CDR2 SVGAGI. The CDR3 DNA follows: TGTGCCAGCAGCCTAGCGGGAGGGCTAGATACGCAGTATTTT. Its translation: CASSLAGGLDTQYF.

The chain combines TRBV10-1 with TRBJ2-3, with a weak D call TRBD1 (6 bases). In germline, CDR1 is WNHNN, CDR2 SYGVQD (reference sequence). The CDR3 covers 15 residues. Trimming left V 4 bases short and J 4 bases short, with 15 bases between. The CDR3 protein is CASSVSGVSADTQYF. In DNA form, the CDR3 reads TGCGCCAGCAGTGTATCAGGGGTTAGCGCAGATACGCAGTATTTT.

The chain is built from TRBV6-1 and TRBJ1-4; TRBD1 might be the D (5 bases). The V gene lost 4 bases and the J gene lost 4 bases, with 13 bases spanning the gap. Per germline, CDR1 MNHNS and CDR2 SASEGT. This CDR3 has 15 amino acids. CDR3 amino acids: CASSVQGYDNEKLFF. The CDR3 DNA sequence: TGTGCCAGCAGTGTCCAGGGCTATGATAATGAAAAACTGTTTTTT.

The J gene is TRBJ2-5, the V gene TRBV7-8; 10 bases match TRBD2. Trimming at V came to 1 base and at J to 7 bases, leaving 6 bases not matched to a gene. Per germline, CDR1 SGHVS and CDR2 FQNEAQ. This CDR3 spans 15 amino acids. CDR3 residues: CASSLELAGSGTQYF. In DNA form, the CDR3 reads TGTGCCAGCAGCTTAGAACTAGCGGGGTCAGGGACCCAGTACTTC.